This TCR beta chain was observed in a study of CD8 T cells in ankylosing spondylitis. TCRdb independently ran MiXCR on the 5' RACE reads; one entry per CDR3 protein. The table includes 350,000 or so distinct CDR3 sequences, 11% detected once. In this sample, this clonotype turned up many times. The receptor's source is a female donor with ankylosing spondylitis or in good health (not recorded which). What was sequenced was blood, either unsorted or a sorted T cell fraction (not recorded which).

CDR3 sequence: CSVEDDRLSGNTIYF. DNA for the CDR3: TGCAGCGTTGAAGACGACAGGCTGTCTGGAAACACCATATATTTT. V gene TRBV29-1 combines with J gene TRBJ1-3, with D possibly TRBD1 on 6 matching bases. Trimming took off 0 bases at V and 1 base at J, with 10 bases between the two ends. The length of the CDR3 is 15 residues. Per germline, CDR1 SQVTM and CDR2 ANQGSEA.